The clone carrying this TCR beta chain was counted only a few times. The data are from a study of blood T cell repertoires in COVID-19. Study overall: Sites across the United States, Italy and Spain contributed samples from acute and convalescent COVID-19. PBMCs, B-cell-depleted T cells, or T cells provided the cDNA or gDNA that made up the material.

From germline, CDR1 is SGDLS and CDR2 YYNGEE. Trimming took 0 bases from V and 5 from J, leaving 8 bases between them. The CDR3 is 13 residues long. Per the authors' pipeline: Amplifying reference gene primers gave estimates of nucleated cell counts. Measured with immunoSEQ multiplex PCR; TCRdb has only the in-frame clones, and not every one. V and J calls and clone size are given by that table; D and trimming were obtained from the DNA. The data hold 80,000 to 100,000 clones, with 80% observed a single time. The sample taken for sequencing was peripheral blood. The TCR sequence derives from a man aged 50 to 59 who had recovered from COVID-19. The chain uses TRBV9 and TRBJ1-1, with D unresolved. CDR3: CASSVDEWTEAFF. CDR3 in DNA: TGTGCCAGCAGCGTAGACGAGTGGACTGAAGCTTTCTTT. The full variable domain, completed using reference TRBV9 and TRBJ1-1, is DSGVTQTPKHLITATGQRVTLRCSPRSGDLSVYWYQQSLDQGLQFLIQYYNGEERAKGNILERFSAQQFPDLHSELNLSSLELGDSALYFCASSVDEWTEAFFGQGTRLTVV.